The present T cell receptor (beta chain) was sequenced within a study of beta chain features in type 1 diabetes. Reverse transcription of all isolated RNA meant that expressed TCRB transcripts were sequenced. Repertoires were generated with immunoSEQ multiplex PCR, while TCRdb's copy carries only in-frame clones and drops some. Among 810,000 or so clones listed, roughly 15% were seen once. Germline V gives CDR1 KGHSH, CDR2 LQKENI. This CDR3 region has 14 residues. The V gene lost 0 bases and the J gene lost 6 bases, with 9 bases spanning the gap. Sequencing was performed on naive CD4+ T cells from blood. The chain employs TRBV18 and TRBJ1-5; no clear D gene. The source of this sequence is a woman aged 18-35 years in good health. CDR3 sequence: CASSPPGLSQPQHF. The CDR3 nucleotides read TGTGCCAGCTCACCACCAGGGTTATCTCAGCCCCAGCATTTT.